These T cell receptor beta chains were read from a single sample in a study of blood T cell repertoires in COVID-19. TCRdb keeps only in-frame clones here, not all; method: immunoSEQ multiplex PCR. The profile shows approximately 290,000 clones, around 89% of them singletons. Sequenced material: peripheral blood. Receptors were obtained from a man younger than 45 with acute or convalescent COVID-19. The CDR3 runs from the conserved cysteine through the conserved F or W. The order of the fields is V gene, J gene, D gene, clone size, CDR3 protein, CDR3 DNA. The D gene is left open where the match is weak. Size values are once, few and many counts, or a class for expanded clones, and some rows have none.

v_gene: TRBV5-1; j_gene: TRBJ2-1; d_gene: TRBD2; abundance: NA; CDR3aa: CASSLTSVDNEQFF; CDR3nt: TGCGCCAGCAGCTTGACTAGCGTAGACAATGAGCAGTTCTTC
v_gene: TRBV5-6; j_gene: TRBJ2-3; d_gene: TRBD1; abundance: NA; CDR3aa: CASSFARGTGWTDTQYF; CDR3nt: TGTGCCAGCAGCTTTGCTAGAGGGACAGGGTGGACAGATACGCAGTATTTT
v_gene: TRBV10-2; j_gene: TRBJ2-1; d_gene: TRBD2; abundance: once; CDR3aa: CASRWGGGPYNEQFF; CDR3nt: TGCGCCAGCCGCTGGGGGGGAGGGCCCTACAATGAGCAGTTCTTC
v_gene: TRBV4-1; j_gene: TRBJ1-4; d_gene: TRBD1; abundance: NA; CDR3aa: CASSQDGAGGEKLFF; CDR3nt: TGCGCCAGCAGCCAAGATGGGGCAGGGGGCGAAAAACTGTTTTTT
v_gene: TRBV6-4; j_gene: TRBJ1-4; d_gene: TRBD1; abundance: NA; CDR3aa: CASSATGARNEKLFF; CDR3nt: TGTGCCAGCAGCGCTACAGGGGCCCGGAATGAAAAACTGTTTTTT
v_gene: TRBV4-2; j_gene: TRBJ1-6; d_gene: TRBD1; abundance: NA; CDR3aa: CASSQDTGGNSPLHF; CDR3nt: TGTGCCAGCAGCCAAGATACAGGGGGGAATTCACCCCTCCACTTT
v_gene: TRBV11-2; j_gene: TRBJ2-5; d_gene: NA; abundance: NA; CDR3aa: CASSSQGLRQETQYF; CDR3nt: TGTGCCAGCAGCTCACAGGGACTACGGCAAGAGACCCAGTACTTC
v_gene: TRBV30; j_gene: TRBJ2-2; d_gene: TRBD2; abundance: NA; CDR3aa: CAWSVTGGLAGAKELFF; CDR3nt: TGTGCCTGGAGTGTGACAGGGGGACTAGCGGGAGCTAAGGAGCTGTTTTTT
v_gene: TRBV12-2; j_gene: TRBJ2-2; d_gene: NA; abundance: few; CDR3aa: CASRLVPFSGGGTGELFF; CDR3nt: TGTGCAAGTCGCTTAGTGCCCTTTAGCGGGGGAGGAACCGGGGAGCTGTTTTTT
v_gene: TRBV4-1; j_gene: TRBJ2-2; d_gene: TRBD1; abundance: NA; CDR3aa: CASSQDPRGSFTGELFF; CDR3nt: TGCGCCAGCAGCCAAGATCCCAGGGGGTCTTTCACCGGGGAGCTGTTTTTT
v_gene: TRBV28; j_gene: TRBJ1-2; d_gene: NA; abundance: NA; CDR3aa: CASSFRTETYGYTF; CDR3nt: TGTGCCAGCAGTTTCAGGACAGAAACCTATGGCTACACCTTC
v_gene: TRBV5-1; j_gene: TRBJ1-5; d_gene: NA; abundance: NA; CDR3aa: CASSLGAGQPQHF; CDR3nt: TGCGCCAGCAGCTTGGGCGCGGGTCAGCCCCAGCATTTT
v_gene: TRBV2; j_gene: TRBJ1-1; d_gene: NA; abundance: NA; CDR3aa: CASSESPPRGTEAFF; CDR3nt: TGTGCCAGCAGTGAATCCCCCCCGCGGGGCACTGAAGCTTTCTTT
v_gene: TRBV19; j_gene: TRBJ1-2; d_gene: TRBD1; abundance: NA; CDR3aa: CASSAPGTGEYGYTF; CDR3nt: TGTGCCAGTAGTGCTCCCGGGACAGGGGAGTATGGCTACACCTTC
v_gene: TRBV7-9; j_gene: TRBJ1-1; d_gene: TRBD1; abundance: NA; CDR3aa: CASSPPPDRYTEAFF; CDR3nt: TGTGCCAGCAGCCCGCCCCCGGACAGGTACACTGAAGCTTTCTTT
v_gene: TRBV20-1; j_gene: TRBJ2-7; d_gene: TRBD2; abundance: NA; CDR3aa: CSASMGDYQIYEQYF; CDR3nt: TGCAGTGCTAGTATGGGGGACTACCAAATCTACGAGCAGTACTTC
v_gene: TRBV25-1; j_gene: TRBJ2-7; d_gene: TRBD2; abundance: NA; CDR3aa: CASSEFVAGAAEQYF; CDR3nt: TGTGCCAGCAGTGAATTCGTAGCGGGAGCGGCCGAGCAGTACTTC
v_gene: TRBV11-2; j_gene: TRBJ1-2; d_gene: NA; abundance: NA; CDR3aa: CASSLGAGPGGYTF; CDR3nt: TGTGCCAGCAGCTTAGGGGCGGGGCCGGGCGGCTACACCTTC
v_gene: TRBV4-1; j_gene: TRBJ2-1; d_gene: NA; abundance: once; CDR3aa: CASSQRGPNYNEQFF; CDR3nt: TGCGCCAGCAGCCAGCGGGGCCCGAATTACAATGAGCAGTTCTTC
v_gene: TRBV7-9; j_gene: TRBJ1-2; d_gene: TRBD1; abundance: NA; CDR3aa: CASSMGQSYGYTF; CDR3nt: TGTGCCAGCAGCATGGGACAGTCTTATGGCTACACCTTC
v_gene: TRBV6-6; j_gene: TRBJ1-2; d_gene: TRBD1; abundance: NA; CDR3aa: CASSPTNAGEQGAPGYTF; CDR3nt: TGTGCCAGCAGTCCAACGAACGCCGGCGAACAGGGGGCGCCCGGCTACACCTTC
v_gene: TRBV28; j_gene: TRBJ2-7; d_gene: NA; abundance: NA; CDR3aa: CASSLVLSSYEQYF; CDR3nt: TGTGCCAGCAGTTTGGTATTGAGCTCCTACGAGCAGTACTTC
v_gene: TRBV7-8; j_gene: TRBJ1-1; d_gene: NA; abundance: NA; CDR3aa: CASRQSMDTEAFF; CDR3nt: TGTGCCAGCAGACAGAGTATGGACACTGAAGCTTTCTTT
v_gene: TRBV11-2; j_gene: TRBJ2-6; d_gene: NA; abundance: NA; CDR3aa: CASSPGAPSGANVLTF; CDR3nt: TGTGCCAGCAGCCCGGGAGCCCCCTCTGGGGCCAACGTCCTGACTTTC
v_gene: TRBV2; j_gene: TRBJ1-1; d_gene: NA; abundance: NA; CDR3aa: CASRREMDTEAFF; CDR3nt: TGTGCCAGCAGGAGGGAGATGGACACTGAAGCTTTCTTT
v_gene: TRBV5-4; j_gene: TRBJ1-6; d_gene: NA; abundance: NA; CDR3aa: CASSLLMGDSPLHF; CDR3nt: TGTGCCAGCAGCTTATTAATGGGAGATTCACCCCTCCACTTT
v_gene: TRBV4-1; j_gene: TRBJ1-1; d_gene: NA; abundance: NA; CDR3aa: CASSQDQAAPNTEAFF; CDR3nt: TGCGCCAGCAGCCAAGATCAAGCAGCGCCGAACACTGAAGCTTTCTTT
v_gene: TRBV18; j_gene: TRBJ2-2; d_gene: NA; abundance: NA; CDR3aa: CASSPPNRGAGELFF; CDR3nt: TGTGCCAGCTCACCACCCAACCGGGGAGCCGGGGAGCTGTTTTTT
v_gene: TRBV7-9; j_gene: TRBJ1-6; d_gene: NA; abundance: NA; CDR3aa: CASSSTGSSYNSPLHF; CDR3nt: TGTGCCAGCAGCTCGACTGGAAGCTCCTATAATTCACCCCTCCACTTT
v_gene: TRBV12-3/TRBV12-4; j_gene: TRBJ2-2; d_gene: NA; abundance: NA; CDR3aa: CASSPYGELFF; CDR3nt: TGTGCCAGCAGCCCTTATGGGGAGCTGTTTTTT
v_gene: TRBV9; j_gene: TRBJ2-7; d_gene: TRBD1; abundance: NA; CDR3aa: CASSPRRTGEQEQYF; CDR3nt: TGTGCCAGCAGCCCTCGGCGGACAGGAGAACAGGAGCAGTACTTC
v_gene: TRBV9; j_gene: TRBJ2-1; d_gene: NA; abundance: NA; CDR3aa: CASKRDSNNEQFF; CDR3nt: TGTGCCAGCAAACGGGACTCAAACAATGAGCAGTTCTTC
v_gene: TRBV19; j_gene: TRBJ1-3; d_gene: TRBD1; abundance: NA; CDR3aa: CASSMDRLKGRPGNTIYF; CDR3nt: TGTGCCAGTAGTATGGACAGGCTCAAAGGGAGACCTGGAAACACCATATATTTT
v_gene: TRBV3-1/TRBV3-2; j_gene: TRBJ2-7; d_gene: NA; abundance: NA; CDR3aa: CASSQAYSYEQYF; CDR3nt: TGTGCCAGCAGCCAAGCTTACTCCTACGAGCAGTACTTC
v_gene: TRBV10-3; j_gene: TRBJ2-1; d_gene: TRBD2; abundance: NA; CDR3aa: CAISSNSGYSYNEQFF; CDR3nt: TGTGCCATCAGCTCCAATAGCGGGTATTCCTACAATGAGCAGTTCTTC
v_gene: TRBV7-9; j_gene: TRBJ2-1; d_gene: TRBD2; abundance: NA; CDR3aa: CASSFMASGSNEQFF; CDR3nt: TGTGCCAGCAGCTTTATGGCTAGCGGGAGTAATGAGCAGTTCTTC
v_gene: TRBV5-8; j_gene: TRBJ2-7; d_gene: NA; abundance: NA; CDR3aa: CASSSARGWVSEQYF; CDR3nt: TGTGCCAGCAGTTCGGCCCGGGGGTGGGTTTCCGAGCAGTACTTC
v_gene: TRBV2; j_gene: TRBJ2-2; d_gene: NA; abundance: NA; CDR3aa: CASSTDVRELFF; CDR3nt: TGTGCCAGCAGTACAGACGTCCGGGAGCTGTTTTTT
v_gene: TRBV6-6; j_gene: TRBJ2-7; d_gene: NA; abundance: NA; CDR3aa: CASLDSSYEQYF; CDR3nt: TGTGCCAGCCTCGACAGTTCCTACGAGCAGTACTTC
v_gene: TRBV7-7; j_gene: TRBJ2-1; d_gene: TRBD2; abundance: once; CDR3aa: CASSLGALAGGGEQFF; CDR3nt: TGTGCTAGCAGCTTAGGAGCACTAGCGGGGGGAGGTGAGCAGTTCTTC
v_gene: TRBV28; j_gene: TRBJ1-6; d_gene: NA; abundance: few; CDR3aa: CASSLQGGNSPLHF; CDR3nt: TGTGCCAGCAGTTTACAAGGGGGTAATTCACCCCTCCACTTT
v_gene: TRBV28; j_gene: TRBJ2-2; d_gene: TRBD1; abundance: NA; CDR3aa: CASSSTGGIGELFF; CDR3nt: TGTGCCAGCAGCTCCACAGGGGGGATCGGGGAGCTGTTTTTT